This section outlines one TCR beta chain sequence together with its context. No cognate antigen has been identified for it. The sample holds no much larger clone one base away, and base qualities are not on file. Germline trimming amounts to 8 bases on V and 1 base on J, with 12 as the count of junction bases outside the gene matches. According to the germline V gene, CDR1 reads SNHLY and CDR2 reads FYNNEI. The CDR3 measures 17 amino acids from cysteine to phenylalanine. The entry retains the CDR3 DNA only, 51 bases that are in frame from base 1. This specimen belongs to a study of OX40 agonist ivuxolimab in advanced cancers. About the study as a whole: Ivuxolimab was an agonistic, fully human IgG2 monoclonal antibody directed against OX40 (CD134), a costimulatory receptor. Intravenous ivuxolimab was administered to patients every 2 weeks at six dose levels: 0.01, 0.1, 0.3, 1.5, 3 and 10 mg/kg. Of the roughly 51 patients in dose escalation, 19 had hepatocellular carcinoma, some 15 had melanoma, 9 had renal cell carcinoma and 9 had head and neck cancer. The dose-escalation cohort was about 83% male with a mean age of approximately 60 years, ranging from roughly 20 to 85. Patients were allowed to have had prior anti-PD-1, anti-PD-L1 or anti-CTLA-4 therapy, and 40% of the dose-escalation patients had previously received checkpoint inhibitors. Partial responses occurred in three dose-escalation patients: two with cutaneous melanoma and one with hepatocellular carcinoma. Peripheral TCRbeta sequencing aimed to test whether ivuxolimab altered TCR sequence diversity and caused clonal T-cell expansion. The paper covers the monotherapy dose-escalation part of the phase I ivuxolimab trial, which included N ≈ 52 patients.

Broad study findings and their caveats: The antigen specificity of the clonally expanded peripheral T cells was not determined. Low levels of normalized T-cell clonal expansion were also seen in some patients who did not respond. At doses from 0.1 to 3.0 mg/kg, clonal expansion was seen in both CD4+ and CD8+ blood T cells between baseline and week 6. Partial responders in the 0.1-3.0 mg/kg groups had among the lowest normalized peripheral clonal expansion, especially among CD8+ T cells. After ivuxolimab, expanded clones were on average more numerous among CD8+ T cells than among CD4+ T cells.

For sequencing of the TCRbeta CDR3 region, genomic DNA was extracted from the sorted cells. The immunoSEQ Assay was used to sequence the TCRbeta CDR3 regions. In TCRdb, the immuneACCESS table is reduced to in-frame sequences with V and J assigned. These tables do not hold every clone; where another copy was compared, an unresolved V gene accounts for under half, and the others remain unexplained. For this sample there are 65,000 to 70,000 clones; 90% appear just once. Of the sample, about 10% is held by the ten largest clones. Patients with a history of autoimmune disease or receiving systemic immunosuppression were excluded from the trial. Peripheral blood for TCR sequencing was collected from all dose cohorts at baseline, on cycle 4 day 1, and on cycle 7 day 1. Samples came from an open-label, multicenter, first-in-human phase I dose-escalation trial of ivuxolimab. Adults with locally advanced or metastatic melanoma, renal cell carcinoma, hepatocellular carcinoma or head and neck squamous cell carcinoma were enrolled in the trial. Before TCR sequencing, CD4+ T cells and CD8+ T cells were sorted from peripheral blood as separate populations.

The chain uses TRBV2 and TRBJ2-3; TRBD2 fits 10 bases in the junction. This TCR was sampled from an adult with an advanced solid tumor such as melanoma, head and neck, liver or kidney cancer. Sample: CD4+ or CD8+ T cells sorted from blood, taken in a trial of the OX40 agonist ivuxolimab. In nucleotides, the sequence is TGTGCCAGCGCCCCTCTAGCGGGAGTGGGGGGCACAGATACGCAGTATTTT. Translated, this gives CASAPLAGVGGTDTQYF. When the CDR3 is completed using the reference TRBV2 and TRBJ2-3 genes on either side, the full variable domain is EPEVTQTPSHQVTQMGQEVILRCVPISNHLYFYWYRQILGQKVEFLVSFYNNEISEKSEIFDDQFSVERPDGSNFTLKIRSTKLEDSAMYFCASAPLAGVGGTDTQYFGPGTRLTVL.